Listed below are T cell receptor beta chains from one sample, sequenced in a study of blood T cells in healthy people across ages. MiXCR, run by TCRdb on the 5' RACE reads, gives a single entry per CDR3 protein. The sample includes under 1,100,000 distinct CDR3 sequences, 25% of them seen just once. Another study also made use of these data, one on T cells of mothers and their children.

Source material: blood. The source of these receptors is a girl aged 2 to 9 in good health. CDR3s include the opening cysteine and the closing phenylalanine or tryptophan. Fields, in order: clone size, D gene, V gene, J gene, CDR3 protein, CDR3 DNA. D genes are given only for firm matches. Clone size is shown for a subset of rows, as once, few, many or a class of expanded clone.

NA	TRBD2	TRBV12-3/TRBV12-4	TRBJ2-2	CASSVHALAGGDTGELFF	TGTGCCAGCAGTGTACACGCACTAGCGGGAGGGGACACCGGGGAGCTGTTTTTT
few	NA	TRBV28	TRBJ2-3	CASSLSLGSTDTQYF	TGTGCCAGCAGTTTATCGCTGGGGAGCACAGATACGCAGTATTTT
NA	NA	TRBV27	TRBJ2-3	CASTGRGTPDTQYF	TGTGCCAGCACGGGGAGAGGGACCCCAGATACGCAGTATTTT
few	NA	TRBV11-1	TRBJ2-7	CASSLAVEKNGVSYEQYF	TGTGCCAGCAGCTTAGCCGTAGAAAAGAACGGGGTCTCCTACGAGCAGTACTTC
NA	NA	TRBV12-3/TRBV12-4	TRBJ2-7	CASSAHKDGYEQYF	TGTGCCAGCAGTGCCCACAAGGACGGCTACGAGCAGTACTTC
NA	NA	TRBV3-1	TRBJ1-3	CASSQDSFYSGNTIYF	TGTGCCAGCAGCCAAGATAGCTTCTACTCTGGAAACACCATATATTTT
few	NA	TRBV9	TRBJ1-2	CASSVDRDYGYTF	TGTGCCAGCAGCGTAGACAGGGACTATGGCTACACCTTC
few	NA	TRBV6-5	TRBJ1-1	CASGHRLPNTEAFF	TGTGCCAGCGGTCACAGACTGCCTAACACTGAAGCTTTCTTT
few	TRBD2	TRBV28	TRBJ2-5	CATNSGRVLETQYF	TGTGCCACCAATAGCGGGAGGGTGTTGGAGACCCAGTACTTC
NA	TRBD1	TRBV7-3	TRBJ2-5	CASSPGGTGKETQYF	TGTGCCAGCAGCCCAGGAGGGACAGGGAAGGAGACCCAGTACTTC
NA	NA	TRBV7-9	TRBJ1-4	CASSLEAGVGEKLFF	TGTGCCAGCAGCTTAGAAGCAGGGGTAGGCGAAAAACTGTTTTTT
NA	NA	TRBV12-3/TRBV12-4	TRBJ1-4	CASSFVPEKLFF	TGTGCCAGCAGTTTTGTTCCCGAAAAACTGTTTTTT
few	TRBD1	TRBV29-1	TRBJ1-1	CSVQGITEAFF	TGCAGCGTACAGGGGATCACTGAAGCTTTCTTT
NA	NA	TRBV3-1	TRBJ2-5	CASSPDLQGGTYF	TGTGCCAGCAGCCCAGACCTCCAGGGAGGCACGTACTTC
once	TRBD2	TRBV27	TRBJ2-5	CASSLTSGPPRQYF	TGTGCCAGCAGTTTGACTAGCGGGCCCCCAAGGCAGTACTTC
NA	NA	TRBV6-6	TRBJ1-1	CASGGRIAEAFF	TGTGCCAGCGGGGGGCGGATCGCTGAAGCTTTCTTT
few	NA	TRBV12-3/TRBV12-4	TRBJ2-5	CASSSTPGRETQYF	TGTGCCAGCAGTTCAACCCCAGGGAGAGAGACCCAGTACTTC
NA	TRBD1	TRBV14	TRBJ1-1	CASRGTGGVDTEAFF	TGTGCCAGCAGAGGAACAGGGGGCGTCGACACTGAAGCTTTCTTT
few	NA	TRBV7-9	TRBJ2-5	CASSPRFGGVRETQYF	TGTGCCAGCAGCCCTAGGTTCGGGGGAGTCCGAGAGACCCAGTACTTC
NA	NA	TRBV28	TRBJ2-7	CASSLFTSVYEQYF	TGTGCCAGCAGTTTATTTACTAGTGTATACGAGCAGTACTTC
few	NA	TRBV12-3/TRBV12-4	TRBJ2-4	CASSFTSVGEYF	TGTGCCAGCAGTTTTACTTCGGTGGGGGAGTACTTC
NA	NA	TRBV1	TRBJ2-1	CTSSRTPSEQFF	TGCACCAGCAGCCGGACCCCGTCTGAGCAGTTCTTC
few	TRBD2	TRBV20-1	TRBJ2-4	CSPGTAGDIQYF	TGCAGTCCAGGCACAGCGGGGGACATTCAGTACTTC
NA	NA	TRBV4-3	TRBJ2-3	CASSQGAFEDTQYF	TGCGCCAGCAGCCAAGGGGCGTTTGAAGATACGCAGTATTTT
few	TRBD2	TRBV20-1	TRBJ2-1	CSAAAGVSYNEQFF	TGCAGTGCTGCTGCGGGAGTCTCCTACAATGAGCAGTTCTTC
few	NA	TRBV6-6	TRBJ1-1	CASSRVETEAFF	TGTGCCAGCAGCAGGGTAGAAACTGAAGCTTTCTTT
NA	TRBD1	TRBV12-3/TRBV12-4	TRBJ2-6	CASSRDRYSGANVLTF	TGTGCCAGCAGCCGGGACAGATACTCTGGGGCCAACGTCCTGACTTTC
NA	NA	TRBV20-1	TRBJ2-1	CSARDMRGPSYNEQFF	TGCAGTGCTAGAGATATGCGAGGCCCCTCCTACAATGAGCAGTTCTTC
NA	NA	TRBV5-1	TRBJ2-7	CASSLEPSSPIYEQYF	TGCGCCAGCAGCTTAGAACCCAGCAGTCCCATCTACGAGCAGTACTTC
few	NA	TRBV6-1	TRBJ2-1	CASRPAGLKRDERFF	TGTGCCAGCAGACCTGCCGGACTTAAACGGGATGAGCGGTTCTTC
once	NA	TRBV5-1	TRBJ1-1	CASSLDPRRGDTEAFF	TGCGCCAGCAGCCTGGACCCACGTCGGGGGGACACTGAAGCTTTCTTT
many	NA	TRBV9	TRBJ2-3	CASSVGGTDTQYF	TGTGCCAGCAGCGTCGGGGGAACAGATACGCAGTATTTT